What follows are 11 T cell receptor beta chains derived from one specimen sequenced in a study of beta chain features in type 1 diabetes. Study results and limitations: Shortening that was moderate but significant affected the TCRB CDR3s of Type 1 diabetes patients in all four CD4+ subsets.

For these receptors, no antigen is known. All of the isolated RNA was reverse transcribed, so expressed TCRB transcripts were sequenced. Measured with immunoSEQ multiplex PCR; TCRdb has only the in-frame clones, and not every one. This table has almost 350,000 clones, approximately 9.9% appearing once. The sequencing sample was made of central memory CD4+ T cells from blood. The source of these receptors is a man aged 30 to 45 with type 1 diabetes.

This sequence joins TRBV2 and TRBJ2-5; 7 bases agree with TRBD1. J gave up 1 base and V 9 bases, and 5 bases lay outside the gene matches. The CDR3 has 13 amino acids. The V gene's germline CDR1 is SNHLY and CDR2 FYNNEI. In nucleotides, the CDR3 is TGTGCCAGGCAAGACAGGGCCCAAGAGACCCAGTACTTC. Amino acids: CARQDRAQETQYF.

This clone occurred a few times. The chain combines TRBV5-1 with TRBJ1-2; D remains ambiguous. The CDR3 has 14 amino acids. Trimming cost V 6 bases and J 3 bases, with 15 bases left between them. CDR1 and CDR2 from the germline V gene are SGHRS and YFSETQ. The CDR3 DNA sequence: TGCGCCAGCACCCGGGTCCCCGGGGACTATGGCTACACCTTC. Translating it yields CASTRVPGDYGYTF.

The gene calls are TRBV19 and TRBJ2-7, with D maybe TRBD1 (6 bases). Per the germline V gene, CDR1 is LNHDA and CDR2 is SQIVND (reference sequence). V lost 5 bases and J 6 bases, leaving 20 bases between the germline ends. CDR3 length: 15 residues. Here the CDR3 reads CASSSQGTAQGEQYF. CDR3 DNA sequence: TGTGCCAGTAGTTCCCAGGGGACGGCCCAGGGCGAGCAGTACTTC.

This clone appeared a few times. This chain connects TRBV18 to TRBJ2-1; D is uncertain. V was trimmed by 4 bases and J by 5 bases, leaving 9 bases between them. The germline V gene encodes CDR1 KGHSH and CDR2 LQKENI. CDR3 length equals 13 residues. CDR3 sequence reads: CASSRSTNNEQFF. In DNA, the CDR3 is TGTGCCAGCTCACGGTCGACAAACAATGAGCAGTTCTTC.

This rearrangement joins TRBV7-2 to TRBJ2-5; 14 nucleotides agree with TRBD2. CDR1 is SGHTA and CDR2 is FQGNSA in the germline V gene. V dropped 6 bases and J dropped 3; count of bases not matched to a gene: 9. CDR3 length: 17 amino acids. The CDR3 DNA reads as TGTGCCAGCAGACGCGGACTAGCGGGGGGCCGAGAAGAGACCCAGTACTTC. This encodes CASRRGLAGGREETQYF. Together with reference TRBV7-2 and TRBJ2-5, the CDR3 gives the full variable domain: GAGVSQSPSNKVTEKGKDVELRCDPISGHTALYWYRQSLGQGLEFLIYFQGNSAPDKSGLPSDRFSAERTGGSVSTLTIQRTQQEDSAVYLCASRRGLAGGREETQYFGPGTRLLVL.

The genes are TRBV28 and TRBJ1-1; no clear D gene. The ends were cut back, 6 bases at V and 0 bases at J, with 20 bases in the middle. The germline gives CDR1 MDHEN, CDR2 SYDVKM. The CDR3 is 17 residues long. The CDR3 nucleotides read TGTGCCAGCAGCCCTTATTGGGGTGCGGGGATGAACACTGAAGCTTTCTTT. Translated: CASSPYWGAGMNTEAFF.

The CDR3 protein is CASSQEAQREANYGYTF. In nucleotides, the CDR3 is TGCGCCAGCAGCCAAGAGGCTCAAAGGGAAGCTAACTATGGCTACACCTTC. The chain joins TRBV4-1 to TRBJ1-2, with no clear D. The CDR3 has 17 amino acids. CDR1 and CDR2 (germline): MGHRA, YSYEKL. Trimming removed 0 bases at V and 0 bases at J, with 14 bases between.

This CDR3 reads CASSLTGYGQPQHF. CDR3 nucleotide sequence: TGTGCCAGTAGTCTGACAGGGTATGGCCAGCCCCAGCATTTT. The chain is built from TRBV19 and TRBJ1-5; TRBD1 aligns across 7 bases. CDR1 and CDR2 from the germline V gene are LNHDA and SQIVND (reference sequence). With V trimmed by 5 bases and J by 7 bases, 8 bases remained unmatched. The CDR3 is 14 residues long.

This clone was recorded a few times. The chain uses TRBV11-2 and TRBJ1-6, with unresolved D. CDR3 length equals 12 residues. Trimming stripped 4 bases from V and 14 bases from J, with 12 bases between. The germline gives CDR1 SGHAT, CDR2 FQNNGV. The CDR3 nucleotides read TGTGCCAGCAGCTCCCTTGAGAAATCCCTCCACTTT. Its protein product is CASSSLEKSLHF.

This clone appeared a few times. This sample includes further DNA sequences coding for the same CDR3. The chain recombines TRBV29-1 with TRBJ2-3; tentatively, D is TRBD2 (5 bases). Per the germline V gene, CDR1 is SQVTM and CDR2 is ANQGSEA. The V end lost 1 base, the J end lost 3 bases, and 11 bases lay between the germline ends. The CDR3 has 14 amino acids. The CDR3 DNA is TGCAGCGTTGAAGGTCTAGCTAGTACAGATACGCAGTATTTT. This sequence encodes CSVEGLASTDTQYF.

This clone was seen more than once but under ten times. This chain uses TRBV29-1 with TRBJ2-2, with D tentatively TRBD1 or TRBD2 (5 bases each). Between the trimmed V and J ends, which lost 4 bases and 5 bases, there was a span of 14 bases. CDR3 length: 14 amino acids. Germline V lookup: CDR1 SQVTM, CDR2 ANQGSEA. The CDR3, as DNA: TGCAGCGTTGGAGGGCAGGGTAGAACCGGGGAGCTGTTTTTT. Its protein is CSVGGQGRTGELFF.